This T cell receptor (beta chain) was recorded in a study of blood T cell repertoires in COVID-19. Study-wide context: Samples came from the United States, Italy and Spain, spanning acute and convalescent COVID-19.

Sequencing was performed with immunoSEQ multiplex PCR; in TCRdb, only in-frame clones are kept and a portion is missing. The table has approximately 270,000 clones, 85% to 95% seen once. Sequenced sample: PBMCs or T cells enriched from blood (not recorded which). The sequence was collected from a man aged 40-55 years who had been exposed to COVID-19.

The DNA for the CDR3 is TGCGCCAGCAGCTTGGAACAGGGTAATGAAAAACTGTTTTTT. This gives the protein CASSLEQGNEKLFF. The chain carries TRBV5-1 and TRBJ1-4; D perhaps matches TRBD1 (6 bases). The CDR3 loop spans 14 amino acids. Between the trimmed V and J ends, which lost 0 bases and 4 bases, there was a span of 7 bases. The V gene's germline CDR1 is SGHRS and CDR2 YFSETQ.